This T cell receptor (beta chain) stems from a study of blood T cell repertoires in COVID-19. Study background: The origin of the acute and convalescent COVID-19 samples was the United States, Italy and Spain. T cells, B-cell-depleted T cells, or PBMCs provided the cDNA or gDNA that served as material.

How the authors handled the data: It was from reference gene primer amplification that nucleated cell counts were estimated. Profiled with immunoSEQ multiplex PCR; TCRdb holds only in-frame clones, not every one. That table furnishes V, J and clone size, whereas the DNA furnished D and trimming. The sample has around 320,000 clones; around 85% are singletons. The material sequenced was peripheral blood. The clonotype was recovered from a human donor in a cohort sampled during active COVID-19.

CDR3: CASSRDRGKNSPLHF. The CDR3, as DNA: TGTGCCAGCAGCCGGGACAGGGGAAAGAATTCACCCCTCCACTTT. The chain employs TRBV2 and TRBJ1-6, with TRBD1 matching 10 bases. Germline V gene sequence: CDR1 SNHLY, CDR2 FYNNEI. V lost 6 bases and J lost 7; bases outside the gene matches: 6. The CDR3 length is 15 residues.